A single T cell receptor beta chain is shown here with its context. Its target is not known. This entry is derived from a study of T cell responses to AZD1222 COVID-19 vaccine. General observations from the study: Repertoire sampling was restricted to post-peak T cell response timepoints.

CDR1 MNHNY and CDR2 SVGAGI come from the germline V gene (reference sequence). The V end lost 6 bases, the J end lost 8 bases, and 16 bases lay between the germline ends. The CDR3 sequence is 13 residues long. TCRdb keeps only in-frame clones here, not all; method: immunoSEQ multiplex PCR. The sample consists of under 200,000 clones, approximately 92% of them appearing once. The chain has TRBV6-6 and TRBJ1-2, with D maybe TRBD1 (6 bases). The specimen was peripheral blood, collected on day 0 of AZD1222 vaccination. The clonotype originates from an adult in good health. The CDR3, as DNA: TGTGCCAGCAGAGAAAACCAGGGGTACGGCTACACCTTC. It codes for CASRENQGYGYTF.